Included here is one TCR beta chain sequence, with context. A much more abundant neighbour one base away suggests this may be a read error. Because it lacks the conserved phenylalanine or tryptophan at the end, this CDR3 is likely a read error. This entry belongs to a study of T-cell reconstitution after alpha-beta-depleted transplantation in children. Unique molecular identifiers were incorporated when the TCRbeta library was constructed. TCRdb reanalysed the PCR reads using MiXCR and keeps one entry per CDR3 protein. The sample records 200,000 to 250,000 distinct CDR3 sequences, about a tenth being singletons. The CDR3 consists of 13 residues. Germline-derived CDR1 and CDR2 are ENHRY and SYGVKD. Trimming at V came to 9 bases and at J to 5 bases, leaving 6 bases not matched to a gene.

The input for sequencing was PBMCs from the stem cell graft donor, taken from the stem cell graft. The chain uses TRBV10-3 and TRBJ2-1, with 8 bases fitting TRBD1. This TCR derives from a human donor who donated a stem cell graft to a child with acute lymphoblastic leukemia. The CDR3 DNA reads TGTGCCATTGCGACAGGGGCAGACAATGAGCAGTTCTAC. It is translated as CAIATGADNEQFY.